These 7 T cell receptor beta chains were sequenced from one sample in a study of cytomegalovirus exposure and HLA in healthy donors. The PCR contained 60 Vbeta and 13 Jbeta primers. Sequenced by immunoSEQ multiplex PCR; TCRdb stores in-frame clones only, minus some. Altogether some 140,000 clones are present, 80% being singletons, with the ten largest covering over 1%. Input material: PBMCs. These receptor sequences come from a male donor in good health and CMV-seropositive.

The genes are TRBV19 and TRBJ2-3, with TRBD1 identical over 8 bases. Unmatched junction bases numbered 2, after V lost 3 bases and J lost 0 bases. Germline lookup yields CDR1 LNHDA and CDR2 SQIVND (reference sequence). The CDR3 is 15 amino acids. The chain's CDR3 is CASSMDRVSTDTQYF. Written as DNA, the CDR3 is TGTGCCAGTAGTATGGACAGGGTCAGCACAGATACGCAGTATTTT.

The chain carries TRBV30 and TRBJ2-3; the D gene is possibly TRBD2 (5 bases). This CDR3 region has 13 residues. The V end lost 3 bases, the J end lost 2 bases, and 9 bases lay between the germline ends. Germline assignment: CDR1 GTSNPN and CDR2 SVGIG (reference sequence). Here the CDR3 DNA reads TGTGCCTGGAGCGCGGACTTCACAGATACGCAGTATTTT. Its protein is CAWSADFTDTQYF. The complete variable domain, with remaining parts taken from reference TRBV30 and TRBJ2-3, reads SQTIHQWPATLVQPVGSPLSLECTVEGTSNPNLYWYRQAAGRGLQLLFYSVGIGQISSEVPQNLSASRPQDRQFILSSKKLLLSDSGFYLCAWSADFTDTQYFGPGTRLTVL.

This clone was seen a handful of times. The gene calls are TRBV9 and TRBJ2-2; 8 bases are shared with TRBD2. The V gene's germline CDR1 is SGDLS and CDR2 YYNGEE. Unmatched junction bases numbered 8, after V lost 0 bases and J lost 4 bases. The CDR3 covers 17 residues. The CDR3: CASSVVGAGALTGELFF. The CDR3 region has the DNA TGTGCCAGCAGCGTAGTAGGAGCGGGGGCCCTCACCGGGGAGCTGTTTTTT.

J is TRBJ1-1 and V is TRBV6-5; 7 bases match TRBD1. The CDR3 covers 14 residues. The J segment lost 5 bases and the V segment lost 6 bases, leaving 9 bases of the junction unmatched. Germline V gene lookup returns CDR1 MNHEY and CDR2 SVGAGI. CDR3 protein: CASSDPGTVTEAFF. CDR3 coding DNA: TGTGCCAGCAGCGACCCCGGGACAGTGACTGAAGCTTTCTTT.

CDR3 protein: CASTDKSLGSYEQYF. The DNA of the CDR3 is TGTGCCAGCACAGACAAGTCCCTCGGCTCCTACGAGCAGTACTTC. The chain is built from TRBV2 and TRBJ2-7; D is unclear. V lost 7 bases, J lost 0 bases, and 16 bases lay in between. Germline V CDR1 and CDR2: SNHLY, FYNNEI. The length of the CDR3 is 15 residues.

The V call is TRBV13, the J call TRBJ1-1; D might be TRBD1 (5 bases). From germline, CDR1 is PRHDT and CDR2 FYEKMQ (reference sequence). The CDR3 loop spans 16 amino acids. V dropped 0 bases and J dropped 3 bases, with 14 bases sitting between them. The CDR3 bases are TGTGCCAGCAGCTTAGGAGGGGAAAGTTACTACACTGAAGCTTTCTTT. Translated, it gives CASSLGGESYYTEAFF.

This sequence joins TRBV7-8 and TRBJ2-1, with 13 bases identical to TRBD2. Losses at the gene ends were 4 bases for V and 0 bases for J; bases not matched to a gene: 9. This CDR3 spans 19 amino acids. CDR1 SGHVS and CDR2 FQNEAQ come from the germline V gene. CDR3 DNA sequence: TGTGCCAGCAGCTCCCGGACTAGCGGGGGCCGAAGCTCCTACAATGAGCAGTTCTTC. Translated, it gives CASSSRTSGGRSSYNEQFF.